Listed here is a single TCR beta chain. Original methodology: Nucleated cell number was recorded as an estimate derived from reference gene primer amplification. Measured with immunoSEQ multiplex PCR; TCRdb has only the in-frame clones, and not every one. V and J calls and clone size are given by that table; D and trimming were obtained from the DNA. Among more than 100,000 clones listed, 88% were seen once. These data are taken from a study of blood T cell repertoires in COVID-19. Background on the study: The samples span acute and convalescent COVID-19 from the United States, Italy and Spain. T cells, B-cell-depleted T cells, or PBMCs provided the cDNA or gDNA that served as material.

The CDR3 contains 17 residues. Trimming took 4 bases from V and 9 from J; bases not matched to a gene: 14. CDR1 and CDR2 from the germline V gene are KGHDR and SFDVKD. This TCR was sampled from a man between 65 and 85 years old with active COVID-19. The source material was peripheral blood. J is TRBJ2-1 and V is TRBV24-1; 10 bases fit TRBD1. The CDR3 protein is CATSDSGTGDVFGEQFF. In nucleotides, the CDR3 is TGTGCCACCAGTGACTCCGGGACAGGGGATGTATTTGGTGAGCAGTTCTTC.